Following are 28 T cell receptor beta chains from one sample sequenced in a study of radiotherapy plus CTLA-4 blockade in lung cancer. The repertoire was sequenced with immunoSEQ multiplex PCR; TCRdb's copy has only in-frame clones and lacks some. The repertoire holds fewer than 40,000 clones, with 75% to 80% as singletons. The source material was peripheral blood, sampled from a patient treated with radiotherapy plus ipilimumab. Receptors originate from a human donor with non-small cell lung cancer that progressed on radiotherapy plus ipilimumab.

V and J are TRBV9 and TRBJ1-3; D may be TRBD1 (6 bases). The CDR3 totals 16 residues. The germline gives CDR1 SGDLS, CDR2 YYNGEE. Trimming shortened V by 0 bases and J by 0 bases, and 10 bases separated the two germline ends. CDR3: CASSVADSRSGNTIYF. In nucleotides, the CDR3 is TGTGCCAGCAGCGTAGCGGACAGCCGCTCTGGAAACACCATATATTTT.

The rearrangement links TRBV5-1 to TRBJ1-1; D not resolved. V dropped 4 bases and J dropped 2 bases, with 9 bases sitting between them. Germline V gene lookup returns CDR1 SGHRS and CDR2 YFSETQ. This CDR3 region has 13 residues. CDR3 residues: CASSATANTEAFF. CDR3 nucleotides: TGCGCCAGCAGCGCTACAGCAAACACTGAAGCTTTCTTT.

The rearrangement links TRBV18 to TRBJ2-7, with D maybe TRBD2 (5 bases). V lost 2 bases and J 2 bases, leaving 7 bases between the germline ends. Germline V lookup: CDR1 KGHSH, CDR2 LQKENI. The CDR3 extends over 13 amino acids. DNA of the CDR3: TGTGCCAGCTCACCAGGGGAGACCTACGAGCAGTACTTC. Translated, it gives CASSPGETYEQYF.

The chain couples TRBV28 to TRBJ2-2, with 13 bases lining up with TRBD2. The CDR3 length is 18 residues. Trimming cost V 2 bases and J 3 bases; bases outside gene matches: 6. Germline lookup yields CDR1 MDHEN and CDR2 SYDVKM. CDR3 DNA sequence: TGTGCCAGCAGTTTAAACGGACTAGCGGGGGTCCACACCGGGGAGCTGTTTTTT. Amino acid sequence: CASSLNGLAGVHTGELFF.

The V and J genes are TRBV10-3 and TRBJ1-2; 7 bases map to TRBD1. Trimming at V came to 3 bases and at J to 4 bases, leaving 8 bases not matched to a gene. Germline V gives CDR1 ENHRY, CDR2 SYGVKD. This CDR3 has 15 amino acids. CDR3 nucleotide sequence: TGTGCCATCAGTGATCCAGCCGGGACAGTCTATGGCTACACCTTC. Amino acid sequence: CAISDPAGTVYGYTF.

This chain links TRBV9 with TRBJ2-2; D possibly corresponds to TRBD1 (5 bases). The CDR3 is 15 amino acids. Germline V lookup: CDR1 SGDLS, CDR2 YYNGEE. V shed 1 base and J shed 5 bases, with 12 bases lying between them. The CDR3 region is CASSVSQGATGELFF. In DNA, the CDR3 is TGTGCCAGCAGCGTAAGTCAGGGTGCGACCGGGGAGCTGTTTTTT.

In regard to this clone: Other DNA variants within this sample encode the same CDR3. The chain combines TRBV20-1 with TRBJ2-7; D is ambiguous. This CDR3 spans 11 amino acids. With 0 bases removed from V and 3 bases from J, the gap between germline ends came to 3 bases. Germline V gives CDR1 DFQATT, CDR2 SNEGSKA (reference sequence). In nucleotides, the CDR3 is TGCAGTGCTAGAGATCTCTACGAGCAGTACTTC. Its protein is CSARDLYEQYF.

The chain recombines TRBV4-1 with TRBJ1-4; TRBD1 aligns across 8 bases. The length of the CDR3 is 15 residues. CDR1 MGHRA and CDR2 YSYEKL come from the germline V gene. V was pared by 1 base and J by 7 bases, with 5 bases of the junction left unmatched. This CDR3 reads CASSQGGQASEKLFF. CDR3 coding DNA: TGCGCCAGCAGCCAAGGGGGACAGGCAAGTGAAAAACTGTTTTTT.

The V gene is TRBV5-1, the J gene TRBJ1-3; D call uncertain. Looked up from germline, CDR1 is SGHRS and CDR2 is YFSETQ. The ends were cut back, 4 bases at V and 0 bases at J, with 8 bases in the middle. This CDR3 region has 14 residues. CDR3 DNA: TGCGCCAGCAGCCCCGACAACTCTGGAAACACCATATATTTT. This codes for CASSPDNSGNTIYF.

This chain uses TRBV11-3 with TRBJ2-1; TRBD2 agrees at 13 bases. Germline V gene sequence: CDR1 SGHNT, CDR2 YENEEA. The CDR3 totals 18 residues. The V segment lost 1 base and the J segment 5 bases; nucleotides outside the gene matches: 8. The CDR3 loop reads CASSLGAGLAGVHNEQFF. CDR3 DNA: TGTGCCAGCAGCTTAGGGGCCGGACTAGCGGGGGTCCACAATGAGCAGTTCTTC.

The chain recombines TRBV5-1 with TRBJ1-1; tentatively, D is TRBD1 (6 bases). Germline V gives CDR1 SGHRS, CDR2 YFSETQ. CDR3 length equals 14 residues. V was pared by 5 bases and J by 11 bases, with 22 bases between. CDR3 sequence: CASRPSDRWTGAFF. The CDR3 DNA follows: TGCGCCAGCAGACCCTCCGACAGGTGGACGGGGGCTTTCTTT.

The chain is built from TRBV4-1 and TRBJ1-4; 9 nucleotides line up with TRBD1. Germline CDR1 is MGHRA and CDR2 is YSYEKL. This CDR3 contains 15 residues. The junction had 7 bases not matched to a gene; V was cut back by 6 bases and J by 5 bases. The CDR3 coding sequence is TGCGCCAGCAGTCATACCGGGACAGGGAATGAAAAACTGTTTTTT. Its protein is CASSHTGTGNEKLFF.

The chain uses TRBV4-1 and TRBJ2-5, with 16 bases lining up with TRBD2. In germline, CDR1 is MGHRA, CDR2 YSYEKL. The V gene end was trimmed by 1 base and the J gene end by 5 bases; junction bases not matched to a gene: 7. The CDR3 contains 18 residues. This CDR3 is CASSQAGTSGGAGETQYF. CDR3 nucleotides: TGCGCCAGCAGCCAAGCAGGGACTAGCGGGGGGGCAGGTGAGACCCAGTACTTC.

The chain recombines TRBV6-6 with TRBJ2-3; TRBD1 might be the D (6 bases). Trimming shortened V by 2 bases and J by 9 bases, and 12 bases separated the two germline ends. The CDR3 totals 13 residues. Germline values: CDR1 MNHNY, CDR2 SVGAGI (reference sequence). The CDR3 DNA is TGTGCCAGCAGTTACCCAGGGGCTGGGACGCAGTATTTT. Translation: CASSYPGAGTQYF.

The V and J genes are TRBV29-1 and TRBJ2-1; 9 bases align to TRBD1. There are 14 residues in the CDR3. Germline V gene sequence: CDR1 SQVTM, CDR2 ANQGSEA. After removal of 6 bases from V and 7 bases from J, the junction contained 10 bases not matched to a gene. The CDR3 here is CSVIGQGSGNEQFF. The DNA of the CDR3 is TGCAGCGTAATCGGACAGGGGAGTGGAAATGAGCAGTTCTTC.

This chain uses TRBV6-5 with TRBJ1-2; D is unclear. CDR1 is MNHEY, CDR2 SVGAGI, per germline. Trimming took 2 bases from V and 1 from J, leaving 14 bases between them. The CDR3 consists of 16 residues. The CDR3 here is CASSYTKTGVNYGYTF. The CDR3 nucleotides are TGTGCCAGCAGTTACACCAAAACCGGGGTTAACTATGGCTACACCTTC.

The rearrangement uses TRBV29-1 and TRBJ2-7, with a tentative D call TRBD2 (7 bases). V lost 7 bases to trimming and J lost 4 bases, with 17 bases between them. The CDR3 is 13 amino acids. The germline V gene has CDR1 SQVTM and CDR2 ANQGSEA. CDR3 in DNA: TGCAGCGGGCAAACAGGGACTAATTACGAGCAGTACTTC. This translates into CSGQTGTNYEQYF.

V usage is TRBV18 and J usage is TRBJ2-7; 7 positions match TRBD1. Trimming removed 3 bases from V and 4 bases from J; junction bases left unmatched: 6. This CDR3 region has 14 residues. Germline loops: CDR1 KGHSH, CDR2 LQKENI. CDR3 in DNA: TGTGCCAGCTCACCGGGGGCAGGGGGATACGAGCAGTACTTC. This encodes CASSPGAGGYEQYF.

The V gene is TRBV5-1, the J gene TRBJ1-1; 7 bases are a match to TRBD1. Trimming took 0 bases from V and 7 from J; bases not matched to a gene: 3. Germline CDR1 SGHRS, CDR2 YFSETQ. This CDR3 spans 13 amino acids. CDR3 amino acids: CASSLGGGGEAFF. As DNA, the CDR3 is TGCGCCAGCAGCTTGGGAGGGGGCGGTGAAGCTTTCTTT.

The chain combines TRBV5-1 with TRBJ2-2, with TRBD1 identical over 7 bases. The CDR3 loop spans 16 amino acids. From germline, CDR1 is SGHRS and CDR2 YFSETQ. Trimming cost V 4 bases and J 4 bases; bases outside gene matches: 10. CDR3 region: CASSPIGQVGTGELFF. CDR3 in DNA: TGCGCCAGCAGCCCAATCGGACAGGTGGGCACCGGGGAGCTGTTTTTT.

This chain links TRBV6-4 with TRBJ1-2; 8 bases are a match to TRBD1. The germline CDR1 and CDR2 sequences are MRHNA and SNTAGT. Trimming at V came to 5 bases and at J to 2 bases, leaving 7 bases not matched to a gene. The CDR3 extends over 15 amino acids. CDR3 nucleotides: TGTGCCAGCAGTAGGGACAGGAAGGGCAACTATGGCTACACCTTC. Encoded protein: CASSRDRKGNYGYTF.

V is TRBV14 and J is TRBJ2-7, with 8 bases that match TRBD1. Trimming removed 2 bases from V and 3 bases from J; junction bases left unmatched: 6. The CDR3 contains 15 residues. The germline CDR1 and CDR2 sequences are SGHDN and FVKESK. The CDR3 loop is CASSQMTGVFYEQYF. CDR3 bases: TGTGCCAGCAGCCAAATGACAGGGGTTTTCTACGAGCAGTACTTC.

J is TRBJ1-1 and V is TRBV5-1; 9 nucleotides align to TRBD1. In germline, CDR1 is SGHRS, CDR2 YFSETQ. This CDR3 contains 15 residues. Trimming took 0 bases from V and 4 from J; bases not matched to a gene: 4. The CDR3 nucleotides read TGCGCCAGCAGCTTGGGACAGGGGGGGTTCACTGAAGCTTTCTTT. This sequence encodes CASSLGQGGFTEAFF.

The chain's CDR3 is CASSPSGGFDNQPQHF. The CDR3, as DNA: TGCGCCAGCAGCCCCTCAGGGGGGTTTGACAATCAGCCCCAGCATTTT. The chain couples TRBV5-1 to TRBJ1-5; 7 bases are shared with TRBD1. The CDR3 contains 16 residues. V shed 4 bases, J shed 3 bases, and the junction held 10 bases outside the gene matches. The germline CDR1 and CDR2 sequences are SGHRS and YFSETQ.

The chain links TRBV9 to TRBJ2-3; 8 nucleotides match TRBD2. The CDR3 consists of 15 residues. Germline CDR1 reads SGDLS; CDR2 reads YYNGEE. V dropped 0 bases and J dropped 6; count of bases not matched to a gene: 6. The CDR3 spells CASSVAAGVLDTQYF. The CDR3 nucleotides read TGTGCCAGCAGCGTAGCAGCGGGGGTCTTGGATACGCAGTATTTT.

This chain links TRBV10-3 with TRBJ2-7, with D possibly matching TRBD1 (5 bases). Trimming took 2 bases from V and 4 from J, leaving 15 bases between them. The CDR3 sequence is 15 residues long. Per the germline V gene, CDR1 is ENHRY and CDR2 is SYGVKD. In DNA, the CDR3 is TGTGCCATCAGTGAGGGGGCCTCCAATCAATACGAGCAGTACTTC. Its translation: CAISEGASNQYEQYF.

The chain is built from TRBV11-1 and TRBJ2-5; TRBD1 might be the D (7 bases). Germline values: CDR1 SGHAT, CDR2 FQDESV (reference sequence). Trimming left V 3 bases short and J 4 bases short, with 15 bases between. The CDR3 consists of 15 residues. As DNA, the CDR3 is TGTGCCAGCAGCTTCAGGGGGAGGTTATCAGAGACCCAGTACTTC. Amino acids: CASSFRGRLSETQYF.

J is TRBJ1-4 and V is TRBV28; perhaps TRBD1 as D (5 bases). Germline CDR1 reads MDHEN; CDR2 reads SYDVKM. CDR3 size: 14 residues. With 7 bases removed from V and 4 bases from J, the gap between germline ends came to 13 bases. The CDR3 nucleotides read TGTGCCAGCAACTACGGCAGGGTTAATGAAAAACTGTTTTTT. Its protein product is CASNYGRVNEKLFF.